The 32 T cell receptor beta chains presented below share a single source sample, sequenced in a study of cytomegalovirus exposure and HLA in healthy donors. The PCR employed 60 Vbeta primers together with 13 Jbeta primers. Clones were sequenced by immunoSEQ multiplex PCR, and TCRdb holds only the in-frame ones, with some missing. Here the sample table reports approximately 190,000 clones. Material for sequencing was PBMCs. These receptors originate from a boy aged 5-17 years in good health and CMV-seronegative.

This chain connects TRBV9 to TRBJ1-1, with a possible D match to TRBD1 (5 bases). The V gene lost 0 bases and the J gene lost 1 base, with 10 bases spanning the gap. The CDR3 spans 15 residues. Germline CDR1 is SGDLS and CDR2 is YYNGEE. CDR3 DNA: TGTGCCAGCAGCGTAGGTACAGGTTCGAACACTGAAGCTTTCTTT. Protein product: CASSVGTGSNTEAFF. The variable domain in full, completed from reference TRBV9 and TRBJ1-1, reads DSGVTQTPKHLITATGQRVTLRCSPRSGDLSVYWYQQSLDQGLQFLIQYYNGEERAKGNILERFSAQQFPDLHSELNLSSLELGDSALYFCASSVGTGSNTEAFFGQGTRLTVV.

The V and J genes are TRBV7-4 and TRBJ1-1, with D possibly matching TRBD1 (5 bases). The CDR3 is made up of 12 amino acids. The germline CDR1 and CDR2 sequences are SGHVT and SQSDAQ. Trimming cost V 10 bases and J 9 bases, with 18 bases left between them. The CDR3 DNA follows: TGTGCCACCCCCCTAAGGGGCCCTAAAGCTTTCTTT. Encoded protein: CATPLRGPKAFF.

The CDR3 DNA is TGCGCCAGCAGCTGGCAACGGACAGTCGGAAACACCATATATTTT. It specifies CASSWQRTVGNTIYF. V is TRBV5-1 and J is TRBJ1-3; D might be TRBD1 (6 bases). The ends were cut back, 3 bases at V and 4 bases at J, with 14 bases in the middle. The CDR3 has 15 amino acids. The V gene's germline CDR1 is SGHRS and CDR2 YFSETQ.

The chain combines TRBV5-5 with TRBJ1-1; D remains ambiguous. V gave up 0 bases and J gave up 4 bases, with 4 bases separating them. Germline lookup yields CDR1 SGHKS and CDR2 YYEKEE (reference sequence). The length of the CDR3 is 12 residues. The CDR3, as DNA: TGTGCCAGCAGCTTGGGTAGCACTGAAGCTTTCTTT. It yields the protein CASSLGSTEAFF.

The gene calls are TRBV25-1 and TRBJ2-6; TRBD1 matches at 8 bases. V gave up 7 bases and J gave up 2 bases; unmatched junction bases: 4. CDR3 size: 15 residues. Germline V CDR1 and CDR2: MGHDK, SYGVNS. In DNA, the CDR3 is TGTGCCAGCACCCTGGACAGGGCTGGGGCCAACGTCCTGACTTTC. Translating it yields CASTLDRAGANVLTF.

The V call is TRBV5-4, the J call TRBJ2-3; the D gene is possibly TRBD1 (6 bases). Germline V lookup: CDR1 SGHNT, CDR2 YYREEE (reference sequence). This CDR3 comprises 16 residues. V was trimmed by 1 base and J by 0 bases, leaving 12 bases between them. CDR3 in amino acids: CASSLKWGPSTDTQYF. The DNA for the CDR3 is TGTGCCAGCAGCTTGAAATGGGGGCCCAGCACAGATACGCAGTATTTT. The full variable domain, in which reference TRBV5-4 and TRBJ2-3 provide the parts outside the CDR3, is ETGVTQSPTHLIKTRGQQVTLRCSSQSGHNTVSWYQQALGQGPQFIFQYYREEENGRGNFPPRFSGLQFPNYSSELNVNALELDDSALYLCASSLKWGPSTDTQYFGPGTRLTVL.

The chain employs TRBV15 and TRBJ2-7, with 8 positions matching TRBD1. Germline CDR1 is LNHNV and CDR2 is YYDKDF (reference sequence). With V trimmed by 4 bases and J by 3 bases, 11 bases remained unmatched. This CDR3 spans 16 amino acids. CDR3 region: CATSNRPGQVFYEQYF. The CDR3 coding sequence is TGTGCCACCAGCAACCGTCCGGGACAGGTTTTCTACGAGCAGTACTTC.

The rearrangement joins TRBV28 to TRBJ2-7, with a possible D match to TRBD2 (7 bases). This CDR3 comprises 14 residues. Germline loops: CDR1 MDHEN, CDR2 SYDVKM. V dropped 2 bases and J dropped 7 bases, with 15 bases sitting between them. CDR3: CASSLVGGLREQYF. CDR3 coding DNA: TGTGCCAGCAGTTTAGTGGGGGGGCTTAGGGAGCAGTACTTC.

V gene TRBV9 combines with J gene TRBJ2-7, with a weak D call TRBD1 (5 bases). There are 14 residues in the CDR3. Germline V gives CDR1 SGDLS, CDR2 YYNGEE. The V gene lost 2 bases and the J gene lost 5 bases, with 14 bases spanning the gap. CDR3 sequence (DNA): TGTGCCAGCAGCGTGGACCAGGGCAGGGACGAGCAGTACTTC. Translation gives CASSVDQGRDEQYF. Variable domain in full (rest from reference TRBV9 and TRBJ2-7): DSGVTQTPKHLITATGQRVTLRCSPRSGDLSVYWYQQSLDQGLQFLIQYYNGEERAKGNILERFSAQQFPDLHSELNLSSLELGDSALYFCASSVDQGRDEQYFGPGTRLTVT.

The V and J genes are TRBV2 and TRBJ1-1, with D unclear. V was pared by 10 bases and J by 4 bases, with 19 bases between. The CDR3 runs to 14 residues. Germline V gene data show CDR1 as SNHLY and CDR2 as FYNNEI. CDR3 coding DNA: TGTGCCATCCAAAGGGCGGGAGGGATCACTGAAGCTTTCTTT. Its translation: CAIQRAGGITEAFF. Combining the CDR3 with reference TRBV2 and TRBJ1-1 gives the whole variable domain EPEVTQTPSHQVTQMGQEVILRCVPISNHLYFYWYRQILGQKVEFLVSFYNNEISEKSEIFDDQFSVERPDGSNFTLKIRSTKLEDSAMYFCAIQRAGGITEAFFGQGTRLTVV.

The V gene is TRBV5-1, the J gene TRBJ1-1, with D possibly matching TRBD1 (6 bases). The ends were cut back, 0 bases at V and 7 bases at J, with 16 bases in the middle. The CDR3 extends over 15 amino acids. Looked up from germline, CDR1 is SGHRS and CDR2 is YFSETQ. CDR3 in amino acids: CASSLGQVGFVEAFF. CDR3 DNA: TGCGCCAGCAGCTTGGGACAGGTGGGATTTGTTGAAGCTTTCTTT.

The rearrangement uses TRBV6-1 and TRBJ2-5, with TRBD2 as a possible D gene (6 bases). Deletions cut 1 base from V and 2 bases from J, with 8 bases between. The CDR3 runs to 14 residues. Germline V gene sequence: CDR1 MNHNS, CDR2 SASEGT. The CDR3 loop reads CASSEGLAQETQYF. Written as DNA, the CDR3 is TGTGCCAGCAGTGAAGGGCTAGCGCAAGAGACCCAGTACTTC.

V is TRBV6-1 and J is TRBJ1-2; 7 bases are shared with TRBD1. The CDR3 loop spans 16 amino acids. CDR1 and CDR2 from the germline V gene are MNHNS and SASEGT. V lost 4 bases, J lost 8 bases, and 16 bases stayed unmatched. CDR3 bases: TGTGCCAGCAGTGTTGCCCCCGGGACAGTCCCATACGGCTACACCTTC. Its protein is CASSVAPGTVPYGYTF.

V and J are TRBV4-3 and TRBJ2-2; D gene unclear. Germline CDR1 is LGHNA and CDR2 is YSLEER. V lost 2 bases and J 3 bases, leaving 10 bases between the germline ends. The CDR3 runs to 15 residues. The CDR3 DNA sequence: TGCGCCAGCAGCCAATACTCTCAGGACACCGGGGAGCTGTTTTTT. This sequence encodes CASSQYSQDTGELFF.

This sequence joins TRBV18 and TRBJ2-1, with 11 bases fitting TRBD2. Germline assignment: CDR1 KGHSH and CDR2 LQKENI. This CDR3 comprises 16 residues. Germline trimming cut 2 bases from V and 2 bases from J; bases unmatched to any gene: 2. The CDR3 nucleotides read TGTGCCAGCTCACCAGGGGGACTAGCGGCCTACAATGAGCAGTTCTTC. Its translation: CASSPGGLAAYNEQFF.

This sequence joins TRBV5-4 and TRBJ1-2, with D hard to call. This CDR3 is built from 14 residues. Germline lookup yields CDR1 SGHNT and CDR2 YYREEE (reference sequence). The V end was cut by 2 bases, the J end by 2 bases, with 10 bases between. The CDR3 sequence is CASSFGSPNYGYTF. CDR3 sequence (DNA): TGTGCCAGCAGCTTTGGGAGTCCAAACTATGGCTACACCTTC.

V and J are TRBV30 and TRBJ1-2; perhaps TRBD1 as D (6 bases). The germline CDR1 and CDR2 sequences are GTSNPN and SVGIG (reference sequence). Trimming removed 2 bases at V and 6 bases at J, with 19 bases between. The CDR3 is 15 residues long. CDR3 region: CAWSPSIWGRDGYTF. The CDR3 DNA is TGTGCCTGGAGTCCCTCCATCTGGGGGCGCGATGGCTACACCTTC.

The chain employs TRBV4-1 and TRBJ1-1, with D maybe TRBD1 (5 bases). The V gene's germline CDR1 is MGHRA and CDR2 YSYEKL. The V gene lost 3 bases and the J gene lost 7 bases, with 21 bases spanning the gap. The CDR3 sequence is 16 residues long. The CDR3 loop reads CASSQEGREPRGEAFF. CDR3 in DNA: TGCGCCAGCAGCCAGGAGGGGAGGGAGCCCCGAGGTGAAGCTTTCTTT.

The V gene is TRBV11-3, the J gene TRBJ2-5; D unresolved. V shed 5 bases and J shed 5 bases, with 12 bases lying between them. The CDR3 spans 13 residues. The germline CDR1 and CDR2 sequences are SGHNT and YENEEA. DNA of the CDR3: TGTGCCAGCAGCGCCTACCCCAAGGAGACCCAGTACTTC. Amino acid sequence: CASSAYPKETQYF. Looking up the rest from reference TRBV11-3 and TRBJ2-5 gives the full variable domain: EAGVVQSPRYKIIEKKQPVAFWCNPISGHNTLYWYLQNLGQGPELLIRYENEEAVDDSQLPKDRFSAERLKGVDSTLKIQPAELGDSAVYLCASSAYPKETQYFGPGTRLLVL.

The CDR3 protein is CASSLQGAGDEQFF. The CDR3 DNA sequence: TGTGCCAGCAGCCTCCAGGGCGCAGGCGATGAGCAGTTCTTC. The chain is built from TRBV11-1 and TRBJ2-1, with a possible D match to TRBD1 (5 bases). Trimming stripped 5 bases from V and 8 bases from J, with 16 bases between. This CDR3 is 14 amino acids long. Germline V CDR1 and CDR2: SGHAT, FQDESV (reference sequence).

The chain has TRBV7-9 and TRBJ1-1; 9 bases line up with TRBD1. The V gene end was trimmed by 5 bases and the J gene end by 4 bases; junction bases not matched to a gene: 5. The CDR3 is 14 amino acids. Germline CDR1 reads SEHNR; CDR2 reads FQNEAQ (reference sequence). The CDR3 sequence is CASSRDRAGTEAFF. CDR3 bases: TGTGCCAGCAGCCGGGACAGGGCCGGCACTGAAGCTTTCTTT.

CDR3 nucleotides: TGTGCCAGTAGTACGACAGGGAGCCGCAATCAGCCCCAGCATTTT. Amino acids: CASSTTGSRNQPQHF. The chain uses TRBV19 and TRBJ1-5; 7 nucleotides line up with TRBD1. The CDR3 totals 15 residues. Germline V gene sequence: CDR1 LNHDA, CDR2 SQIVND (reference sequence). The junction had 5 bases not matched to a gene; V was cut back by 4 bases and J by 2 bases.

The genes are TRBV10-3 and TRBJ2-7, with 8 bases aligning to TRBD1. The V gene's germline CDR1 is ENHRY and CDR2 SYGVKD. The CDR3 extends over 14 amino acids. V lost 6 bases, J lost 0 bases, and 4 bases stayed unmatched. CDR3 region: CAISITGGSYEQYF. The CDR3 bases are TGTGCCATCAGCATAACAGGGGGCTCCTACGAGCAGTACTTC.

The chain recombines TRBV19 with TRBJ2-1; the D gene is possibly TRBD2 (6 bases). The germline gives CDR1 LNHDA, CDR2 SQIVND (reference sequence). This CDR3 comprises 17 residues. The V gene lost 9 bases and the J gene lost 0 bases, with 21 bases spanning the gap. CDR3 sequence (DNA): TGTGCCAGCAGGGTTGGTTGGGGGGAAGCCTCCTACAATGAGCAGTTCTTC. It translates to CASRVGWGEASYNEQFF.

V gene TRBV4-1 combines with J gene TRBJ2-5, with a tentative D call TRBD2 (6 bases). V shed 1 base and J shed 2 bases, with 8 bases lying between them. Per germline, CDR1 MGHRA and CDR2 YSYEKL. This CDR3 is built from 14 residues. This CDR3 is CASSQAGTQETQYF. Written as DNA, the CDR3 is TGCGCCAGCAGCCAAGCCGGGACTCAAGAGACCCAGTACTTC.

The gene calls are TRBV5-6 and TRBJ2-2, with D unresolved. CDR3 length equals 14 residues. In germline, CDR1 is SGHDT, CDR2 YYEEEE. The V end was cut by 0 bases, the J end by 4 bases, with 7 bases between. The chain's CDR3 is CASSLVPGTGELFF. CDR3 bases: TGTGCCAGCAGCTTGGTCCCGGGCACCGGGGAGCTGTTTTTT.

This rearrangement joins TRBV2 to TRBJ2-5; no definite D call. The CDR3 sequence is 12 residues long. The V end was cut by 7 bases, the J end by 5 bases, with 11 bases between. Germline V CDR1 and CDR2: SNHLY, FYNNEI. In DNA, the CDR3 is TGTGCCAGCATCATGGGCCGGGAGACCCAGTACTTC. This sequence encodes CASIMGRETQYF.

The chain is built from TRBV5-8 and TRBJ2-7, with TRBD1 matching 9 bases. V dropped 4 bases and J dropped 1; count of bases not matched to a gene: 9. The CDR3 totals 16 residues. CDR1 is SGHTS and CDR2 is YDEGEE in the germline V gene. The CDR3 protein is CASSETGTGPSYEQYF. As DNA, the CDR3 is TGTGCCAGCAGCGAGACCGGGACAGGGCCATCCTACGAGCAGTACTTC.

This rearrangement joins TRBV15 to TRBJ1-5; a possible D gene is TRBD1 (5 bases). Germline V gives CDR1 LNHNV, CDR2 YYDKDF (reference sequence). Between the trimmed V and J ends, which lost 0 bases and 6 bases, there was a span of 12 bases. The CDR3 runs 15 residues. Written as DNA, the CDR3 is TGTGCCACCAGCAGAGATAGGGGTAGCTCTCAGCCCCAGCATTTT. Translation: CATSRDRGSSQPQHF.

The V call is TRBV27, the J call TRBJ2-7; the match to TRBD1 covers 8 bases. The length of the CDR3 is 14 residues. CDR1 and CDR2 from the germline V gene are MNHEY and SMNVEV (reference sequence). Losses at the gene ends were 11 bases for V and 1 base for J; bases not matched to a gene: 10. The CDR3, as DNA: TGTGCCGCACGGAGGACAGGGAGTTCCTACGAGCAGTACTTC. Encoded protein: CAARRTGSSYEQYF.

This rearrangement joins TRBV6-6 to TRBJ1-6, with 9 bases aligning to TRBD1. Germline V gene sequence: CDR1 MNHNY, CDR2 SVGAGI (reference sequence). Trimming removed 6 bases from V and 8 bases from J; junction bases left unmatched: 11. The CDR3 is 16 residues long. CDR3 protein: CASSQKTGGLDSPLHF. The CDR3 region has the DNA TGTGCCAGCAGCCAGAAGACAGGGGGGTTAGATTCACCCCTCCACTTT.

The chain joins TRBV30 to TRBJ1-5, with 7 bases that match TRBD1. Losses at the gene ends were 0 bases for V and 1 base for J; bases not matched to a gene: 6. Germline CDR1 and CDR2: GTSNPN and SVGIG (reference sequence). The CDR3 is made up of 16 amino acids. The CDR3 spells CAWSVAQGVSNQPQHF. The CDR3 DNA follows: TGTGCCTGGAGTGTAGCCCAGGGGGTCAGCAATCAGCCCCAGCATTTT.